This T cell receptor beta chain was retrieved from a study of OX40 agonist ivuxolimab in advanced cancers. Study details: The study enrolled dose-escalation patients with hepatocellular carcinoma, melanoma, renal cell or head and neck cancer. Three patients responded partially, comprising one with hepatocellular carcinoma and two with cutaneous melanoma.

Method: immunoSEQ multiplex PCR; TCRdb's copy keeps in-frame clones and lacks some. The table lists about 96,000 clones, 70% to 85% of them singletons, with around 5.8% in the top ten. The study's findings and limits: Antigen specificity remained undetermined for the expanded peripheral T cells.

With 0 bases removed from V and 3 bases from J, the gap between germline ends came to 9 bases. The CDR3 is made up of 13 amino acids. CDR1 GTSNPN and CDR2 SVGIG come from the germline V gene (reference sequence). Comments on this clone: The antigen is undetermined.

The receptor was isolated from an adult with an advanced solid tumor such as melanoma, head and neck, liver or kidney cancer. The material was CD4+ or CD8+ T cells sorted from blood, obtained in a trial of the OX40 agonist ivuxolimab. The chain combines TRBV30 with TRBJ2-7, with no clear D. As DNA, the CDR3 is TGTGCCTGGAGTGTCACAGAGTACTACGAGCAGTACTTC. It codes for CAWSVTEYYEQYF.